This T cell receptor (beta chain) was identified during a study of CD8 T cells in Susac syndrome. Whole-study results and caveats: The study admitted that it had a relatively small number of individuals in its TCR sequencing and HLA analysis.

cDNA came from about 0.5 to 1 ug RNA primed by random hexamers. By means of immunoSEQ multiplex PCR, TCR beta CDR3 spanning 54 Vbeta and 13 Jbeta underwent amplification. TCRdb ran MiXCR on the immunoSEQ multiplex PCR reads and lists one entry per CDR3 protein. The sample has over 95,000 distinct CDR3 sequences, about 93% seen once. The authors sequenced TCR beta from blood CD8+ and CD4+ T cells. TEMRA cells were FACS-enriched, with CD8+ and CD4+ T cells isolated negatively. As regards this clonotype: Its antigen remains unidentified.

Sequencing was carried out using CD4+ T cells from PBMCs. This receptor was identified in a human donor in good health.

Here the CDR3 DNA reads TGCAGCGTGCGGACAGGGGCCTACGAGCAGTACTTC. Its protein is CSVRTGAYEQYF. This chain uses TRBV29-1 with TRBJ2-7; 9 positions match TRBD1. The CDR3 spans 12 residues. CDR1 is SQVTM, CDR2 ANQGSEA, per germline. V dropped 6 bases and J dropped 2; count of bases not matched to a gene: 2.